This T cell receptor (beta chain) was sequenced for a study of shared clonotypes between healthy human individuals. Points from the study as a whole: Several donors had roughly 5% of their naive CD4 clonotypes in common.

The assay was immunoSEQ multiplex PCR, and TCRdb's table has in-frame clones only and misses some. Of about 1 million clones in the sample, 75% were seen once. Note on this clone: The target antigen is unknown.

Trimming left V 5 bases short and J 2 bases short, with 11 bases between. CDR3 length: 14 amino acids. The germline CDR1 and CDR2 sequences are SEHNR and FQNEAQ (reference sequence). The receptor comes from a man younger than 30 in good health. Source material: memory CD4+ T cells sorted from blood. Subset specified: CD45RA-negative fraction. V is TRBV7-9 and J is TRBJ2-3; D gene ambiguous. CDR3 in DNA: TGTGCCAGCAGCCCCCGGACCCACACAGATACGCAGTATTTT. Its protein is CASSPRTHTDTQYF.